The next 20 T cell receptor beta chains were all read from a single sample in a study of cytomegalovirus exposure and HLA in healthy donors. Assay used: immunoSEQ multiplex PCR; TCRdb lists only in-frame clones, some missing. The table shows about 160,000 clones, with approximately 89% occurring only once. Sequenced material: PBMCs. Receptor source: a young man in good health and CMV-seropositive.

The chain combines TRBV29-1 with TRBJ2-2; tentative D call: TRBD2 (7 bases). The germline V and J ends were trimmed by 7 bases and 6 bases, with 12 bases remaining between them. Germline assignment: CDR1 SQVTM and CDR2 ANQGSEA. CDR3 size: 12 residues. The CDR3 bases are TGCAGCGCGTCCGGGGGGCCCGGGGAGCTGTTTTTT. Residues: CSASGGPGELFF.

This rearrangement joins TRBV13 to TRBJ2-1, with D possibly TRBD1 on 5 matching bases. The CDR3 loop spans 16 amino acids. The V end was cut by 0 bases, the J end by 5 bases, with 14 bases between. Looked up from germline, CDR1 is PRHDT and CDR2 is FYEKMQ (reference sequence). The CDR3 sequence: CASSLGVGEADNEQFF. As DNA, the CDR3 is TGTGCCAGCAGCTTAGGCGTAGGGGAAGCCGACAATGAGCAGTTCTTC. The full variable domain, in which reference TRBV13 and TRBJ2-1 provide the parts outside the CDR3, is AAGVIQSPRHLIKEKRETATLKCYPIPRHDTVYWYQQGPGQDPQFLISFYEKMQSDKGSIPDRFSAQQFSDYHSELNMSSLELGDSALYFCASSLGVGEADNEQFFGPGTRLTVL.

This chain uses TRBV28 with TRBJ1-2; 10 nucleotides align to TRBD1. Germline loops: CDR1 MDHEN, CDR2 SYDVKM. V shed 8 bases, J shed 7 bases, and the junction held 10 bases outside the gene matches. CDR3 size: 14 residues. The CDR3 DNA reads TGTGCCAGCCTACTAGACAGGGGGCGCGGTGGCTACACCTTC. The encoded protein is CASLLDRGRGGYTF.

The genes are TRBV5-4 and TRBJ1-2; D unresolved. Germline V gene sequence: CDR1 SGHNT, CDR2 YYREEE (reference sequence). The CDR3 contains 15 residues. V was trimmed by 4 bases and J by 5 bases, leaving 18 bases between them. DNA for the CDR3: TGTGCCAGCAGCCACGCTTGGGGAGAGAAATATGGCTACACCTTC. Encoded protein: CASSHAWGEKYGYTF.

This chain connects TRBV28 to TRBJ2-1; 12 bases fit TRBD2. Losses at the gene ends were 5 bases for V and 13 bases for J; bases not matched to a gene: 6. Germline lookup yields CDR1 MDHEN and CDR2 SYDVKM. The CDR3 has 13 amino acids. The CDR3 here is CASSTRLAGDQFF. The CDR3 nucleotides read TGTGCCAGCAGTACCCGACTAGCGGGAGACCAGTTCTTC. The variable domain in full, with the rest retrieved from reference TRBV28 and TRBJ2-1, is DVKVTQSSRYLVKRTGEKVFLECVQDMDHENMFWYRQDPGLGLRLIYFSYDVKMKEKGDIPEGYSVSREKKERFSLILESASTNQTSMYLCASSTRLAGDQFFGPGTRLTVL.

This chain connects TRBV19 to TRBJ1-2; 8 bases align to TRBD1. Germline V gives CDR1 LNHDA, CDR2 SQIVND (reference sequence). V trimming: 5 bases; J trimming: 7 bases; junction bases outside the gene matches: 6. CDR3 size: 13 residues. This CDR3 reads CASSAWTGSGYTF. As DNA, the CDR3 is TGTGCCAGTAGTGCATGGACAGGGAGTGGCTACACCTTC.

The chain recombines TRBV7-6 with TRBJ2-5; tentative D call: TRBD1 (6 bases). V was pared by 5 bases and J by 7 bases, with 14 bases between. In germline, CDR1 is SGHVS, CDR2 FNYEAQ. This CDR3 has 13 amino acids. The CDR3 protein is CASSPDRLRTQYF. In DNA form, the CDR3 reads TGTGCCAGCAGCCCAGACAGGTTGAGGACCCAGTACTTC.

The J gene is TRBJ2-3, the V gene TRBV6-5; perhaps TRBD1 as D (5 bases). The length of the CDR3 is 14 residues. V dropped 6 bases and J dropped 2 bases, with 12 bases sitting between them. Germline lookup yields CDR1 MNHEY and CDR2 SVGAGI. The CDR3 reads CASSTRVPTDTQYF. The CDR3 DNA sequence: TGTGCCAGCAGCACCAGGGTCCCCACAGATACGCAGTATTTT.

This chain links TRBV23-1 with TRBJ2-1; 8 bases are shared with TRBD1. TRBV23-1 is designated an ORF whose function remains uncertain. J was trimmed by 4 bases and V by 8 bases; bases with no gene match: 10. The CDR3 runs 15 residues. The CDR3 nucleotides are TGCGCCAGCGCACCCCCAGGGGGCAGTTACAATGAGCAGTTCTTC. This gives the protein CASAPPGGSYNEQFF.

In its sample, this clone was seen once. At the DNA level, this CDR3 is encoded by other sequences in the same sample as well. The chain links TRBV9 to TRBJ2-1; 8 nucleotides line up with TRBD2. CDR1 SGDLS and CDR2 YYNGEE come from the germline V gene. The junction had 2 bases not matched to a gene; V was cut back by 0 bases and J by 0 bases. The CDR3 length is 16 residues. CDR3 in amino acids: CASSVGGGSSYNEQFF. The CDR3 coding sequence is TGTGCCAGCAGCGTAGGCGGGGGGAGCTCCTACAATGAGCAGTTCTTC.

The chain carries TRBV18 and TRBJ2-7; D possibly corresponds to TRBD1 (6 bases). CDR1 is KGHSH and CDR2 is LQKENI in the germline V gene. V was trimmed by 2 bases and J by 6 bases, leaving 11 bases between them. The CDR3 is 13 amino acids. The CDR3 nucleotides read TGTGCCAGCTCACCATCTGGGGGCGTCGAGCAGTACTTC. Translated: CASSPSGGVEQYF.

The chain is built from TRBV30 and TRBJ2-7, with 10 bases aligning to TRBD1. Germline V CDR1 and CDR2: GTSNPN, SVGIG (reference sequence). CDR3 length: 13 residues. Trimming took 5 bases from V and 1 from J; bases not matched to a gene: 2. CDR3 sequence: CAWLGQGSYEQYF. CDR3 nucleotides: TGTGCCTGGCTGGGACAGGGGTCCTACGAGCAGTACTTC.

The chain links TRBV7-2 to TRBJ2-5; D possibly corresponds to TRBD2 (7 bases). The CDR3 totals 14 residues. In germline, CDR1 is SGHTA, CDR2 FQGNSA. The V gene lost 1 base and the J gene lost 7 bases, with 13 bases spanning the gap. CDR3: CASSLVGGAGTQYF. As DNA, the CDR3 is TGTGCCAGCAGCTTAGTAGGGGGGGCTGGGACCCAGTACTTC. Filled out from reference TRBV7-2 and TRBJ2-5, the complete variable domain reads GAGVSQSPSNKVTEKGKDVELRCDPISGHTALYWYRQSLGQGLEFLIYFQGNSAPDKSGLPSDRFSAERTGGSVSTLTIQRTQQEDSAVYLCASSLVGGAGTQYFGPGTRLLVL.

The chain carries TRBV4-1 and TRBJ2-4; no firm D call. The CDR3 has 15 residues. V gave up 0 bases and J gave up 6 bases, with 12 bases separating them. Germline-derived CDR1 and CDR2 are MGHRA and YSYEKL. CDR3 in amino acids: CASSQEGAIGNIQYF. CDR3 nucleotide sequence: TGCGCCAGCAGCCAAGAAGGAGCGATTGGAAACATTCAGTACTTC.

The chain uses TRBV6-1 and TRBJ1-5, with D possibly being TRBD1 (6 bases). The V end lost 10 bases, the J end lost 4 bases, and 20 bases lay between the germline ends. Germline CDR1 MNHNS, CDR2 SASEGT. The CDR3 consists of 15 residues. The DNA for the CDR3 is TGTGCCACCTCAGCGGGCGGGGGCCGAAATCAGCCCCAGCATTTT. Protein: CATSAGGGRNQPQHF.

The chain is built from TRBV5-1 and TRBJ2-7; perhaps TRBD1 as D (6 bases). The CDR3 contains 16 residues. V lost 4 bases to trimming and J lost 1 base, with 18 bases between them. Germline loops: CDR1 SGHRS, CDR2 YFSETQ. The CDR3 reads CASSLGTGLQSYEQYF. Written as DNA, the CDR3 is TGCGCCAGCAGCCTGGGTACAGGGTTACAATCCTACGAGCAGTACTTC.

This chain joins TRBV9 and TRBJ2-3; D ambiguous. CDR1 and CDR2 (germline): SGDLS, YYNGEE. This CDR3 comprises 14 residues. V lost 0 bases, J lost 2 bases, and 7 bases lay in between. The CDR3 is CASSVGPDTDTQYF. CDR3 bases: TGTGCCAGCAGCGTAGGGCCTGACACAGATACGCAGTATTTT.

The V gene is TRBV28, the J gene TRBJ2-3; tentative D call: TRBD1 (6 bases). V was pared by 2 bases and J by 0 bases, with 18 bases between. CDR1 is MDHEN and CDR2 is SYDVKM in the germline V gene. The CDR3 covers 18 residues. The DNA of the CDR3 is TGTGCCAGCAGTTTAGGTACCACCACAGGGACGAGCACAGATACGCAGTATTTT. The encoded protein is CASSLGTTTGTSTDTQYF.

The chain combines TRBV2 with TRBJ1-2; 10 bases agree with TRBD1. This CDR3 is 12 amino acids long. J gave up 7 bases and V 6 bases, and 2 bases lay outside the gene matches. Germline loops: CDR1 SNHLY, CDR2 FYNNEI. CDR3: CASRRQGAGYTF. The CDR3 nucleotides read TGTGCCAGCAGGAGACAGGGGGCTGGCTACACCTTC. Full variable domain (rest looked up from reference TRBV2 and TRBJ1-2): EPEVTQTPSHQVTQMGQEVILRCVPISNHLYFYWYRQILGQKVEFLVSFYNNEISEKSEIFDDQFSVERPDGSNFTLKIRSTKLEDSAMYFCASRRQGAGYTFGSGTRLTVV.

The CDR3 protein is CASSLYRGGDGYTF. The CDR3 region has the DNA TGCGCCAGCAGCCTATACAGGGGAGGCGATGGCTACACCTTC. The chain uses TRBV5-1 and TRBJ1-2; 7 positions agree with TRBD1. The CDR3 loop spans 14 amino acids. V shed 4 bases and J 6 bases; nucleotides not matched to a gene: 9. Germline CDR1 reads SGHRS; CDR2 reads YFSETQ.